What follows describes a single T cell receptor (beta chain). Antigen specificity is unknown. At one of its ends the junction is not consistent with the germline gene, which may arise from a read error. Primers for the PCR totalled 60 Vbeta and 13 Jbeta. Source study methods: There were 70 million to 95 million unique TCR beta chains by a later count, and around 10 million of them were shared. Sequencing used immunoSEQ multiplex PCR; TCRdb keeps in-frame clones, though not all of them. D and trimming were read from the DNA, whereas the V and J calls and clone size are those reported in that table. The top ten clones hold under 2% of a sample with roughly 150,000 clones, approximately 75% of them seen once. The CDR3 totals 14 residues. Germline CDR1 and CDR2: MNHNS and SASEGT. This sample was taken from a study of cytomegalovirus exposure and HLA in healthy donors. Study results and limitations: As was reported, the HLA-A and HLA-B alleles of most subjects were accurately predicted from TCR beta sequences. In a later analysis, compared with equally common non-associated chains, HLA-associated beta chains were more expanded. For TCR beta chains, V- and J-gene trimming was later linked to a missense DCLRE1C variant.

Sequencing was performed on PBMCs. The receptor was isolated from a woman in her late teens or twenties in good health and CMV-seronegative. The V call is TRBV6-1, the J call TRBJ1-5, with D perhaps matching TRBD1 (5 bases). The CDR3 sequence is CASSTDSPNRPQHF. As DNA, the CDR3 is TGTGCCAGCAGTACCGACAGCCCCAATCGGCCCCAGCATTTT.